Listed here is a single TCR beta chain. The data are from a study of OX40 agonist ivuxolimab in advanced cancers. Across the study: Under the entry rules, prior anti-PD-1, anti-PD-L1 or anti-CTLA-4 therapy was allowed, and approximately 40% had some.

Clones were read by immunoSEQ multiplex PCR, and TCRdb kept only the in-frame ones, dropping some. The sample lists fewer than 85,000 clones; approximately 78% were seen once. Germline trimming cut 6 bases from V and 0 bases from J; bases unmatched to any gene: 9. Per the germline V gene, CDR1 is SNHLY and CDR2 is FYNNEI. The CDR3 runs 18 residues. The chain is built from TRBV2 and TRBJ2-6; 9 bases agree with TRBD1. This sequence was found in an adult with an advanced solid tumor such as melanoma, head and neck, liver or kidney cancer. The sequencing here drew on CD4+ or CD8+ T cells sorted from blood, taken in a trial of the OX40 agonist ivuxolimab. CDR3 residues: CASSRRGQGISGANVLTF. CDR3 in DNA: TGTGCCAGCAGCCGGCGGGGACAGGGAATCTCTGGGGCCAACGTCCTGACTTTC.